The 21 T cell receptor beta chains below all came from one sample that was sequenced in a study of shared clonotypes between healthy human individuals. Profiling relied on immunoSEQ multiplex PCR, and the TCRdb table lists in-frame clones only, not all of them. The sample lists 780,000 or so clones; around 70% were seen once. The material sequenced was memory CD4+ T cells sorted from blood. Noted subset: CD45RA-negative fraction. The receptors were sampled from a woman in her 30s in good health.

This rearrangement joins TRBV19 to TRBJ2-1; tentative D call: TRBD2 (6 bases). The germline gives CDR1 LNHDA, CDR2 SQIVND (reference sequence). The CDR3 extends over 16 amino acids. The ends were cut back, 3 bases at V and 0 bases at J, with 12 bases in the middle. This chain's CDR3 is CASSITGESSYNEQFF. The DNA of the CDR3 is TGTGCCAGTAGTATCACGGGAGAGAGCTCCTACAATGAGCAGTTCTTC.

The CDR3 spells CASSLALRTGRADEQYF. The CDR3 nucleotides are TGCGCCAGCAGCTTGGCCCTTAGGACAGGCCGAGCCGACGAGCAGTACTTC. The V call is TRBV5-1, the J call TRBJ2-7; 7 bases align to TRBD1. V lost 0 bases to trimming and J lost 5 bases; unmatched junction nucleotides: 14. Per germline, CDR1 SGHRS and CDR2 YFSETQ. This CDR3 region has 17 residues.

The chain combines TRBV27 with TRBJ2-6, with D tentatively TRBD2 (5 bases). Germline lookup yields CDR1 MNHEY and CDR2 SMNVEV (reference sequence). V was shortened by 5 bases and J by 0 bases, with 14 bases between the two germline ends. This CDR3 comprises 17 residues. In DNA, the CDR3 is TGTGCCAGCAGTCCCCTGTCTCGGGGCTCTGGGGCCAACGTCCTGACTTTC. It translates to CASSPLSRGSGANVLTF. Using reference TRBV27 and TRBJ2-6 for the parts outside the CDR3, the full variable domain is EAQVTQNPRYLITVTGKKLTVTCSQNMNHEYMSWYRQDPGLGLRQIYYSMNVEVTDKGDVPEGYKVSRKEKRNFPLILESPSPNQTSLYFCASSPLSRGSGANVLTFGAGSRLTVL.

The chain employs TRBV5-1 and TRBJ2-1; TRBD2 agrees at 11 bases. Germline lookup yields CDR1 SGHRS and CDR2 YFSETQ. The J segment lost 7 bases and the V segment lost 2 bases, leaving 5 bases of the junction unmatched. CDR3 size: 15 residues. This CDR3 reads CASSLLAGVVNEQFF. For the CDR3, the DNA is TGCGCCAGCAGCTTACTAGCGGGAGTTGTTAATGAGCAGTTCTTC. Using reference TRBV5-1 and TRBJ2-1 for the parts outside the CDR3, the full variable domain is KAGVTQTPRYLIKTRGQQVTLSCSPISGHRSVSWYQQTPGQGLQFLFEYFSETQRNKGNFPGRFSGRQFSNSRSEMNVSTLELGDSALYLCASSLLAGVVNEQFFGPGTRLTVL.

In nucleotides, the CDR3 is TGCGCCAGCAGTCAACCTCAGAAGGACTCTGGAAACACCATATATTTT. Translating it yields CASSQPQKDSGNTIYF. V is TRBV4-1 and J is TRBJ1-3; no reliable D call. The CDR3 runs 16 residues. The V and J ends lost 6 bases and 0 bases respectively, with 15 bases between them. Per the germline V gene, CDR1 is MGHRA and CDR2 is YSYEKL.

This clone was found a few times. This chain joins TRBV5-8 and TRBJ2-1; D may be TRBD1 (6 bases). The CDR3 loop spans 15 amino acids. Trimming shortened V by 2 bases and J by 5 bases, and 14 bases separated the two germline ends. Germline assignment: CDR1 SGHTS and CDR2 YDEGEE. This CDR3 reads CASSLRGSVNNEQFF. The DNA for the CDR3 is TGTGCCAGCAGCTTAAGGGGGAGTGTCAACAATGAGCAGTTCTTC. Full variable domain (missing parts from reference TRBV5-8 and TRBJ2-1): EAGVTQSPTHLIKTRGQQATLRCSPISGHTSVYWYQQALGLGLQFLLWYDEGEERNRGNFPPRFSGRQFPNYSSELNVNALELEDSALYLCASSLRGSVNNEQFFGPGTRLTVL.

This clone was picked up one time. The chain combines TRBV6-6 with TRBJ2-7; no firm D call. The CDR3 loop spans 11 amino acids. Trimming left V 6 bases short and J 5 bases short, with 8 bases between. Germline lookup yields CDR1 MNHNY and CDR2 SVGAGI (reference sequence). CDR3 region: CASRERDEQYF. In DNA form, the CDR3 reads TGTGCCAGCAGAGAACGGGACGAGCAGTACTTC.

As regards this clone: The junction differs from germline at one of its ends, possibly a read error. The chain carries TRBV18 and TRBJ2-7; no definite D call. CDR3 length: 14 residues. Germline V gene sequence: CDR1 KGHSH, CDR2 LQKENI. The CDR3 DNA reads TGTGCCAGCTCAACACCCACCTCCCCGTACGAGCAGTACTTC. The encoded protein is CASSTPTSPYEQYF.

The V gene is TRBV2, the J gene TRBJ1-5; D not resolved. V gave up 6 bases and J gave up 1 base, with 13 bases separating them. From germline, CDR1 is SNHLY and CDR2 FYNNEI. The CDR3 consists of 15 residues. The CDR3 spells CASRMTDLSNQPQHF. CDR3 coding DNA: TGTGCCAGCAGGATGACCGATTTAAGCAATCAGCCCCAGCATTTT.

This clone has at least ten counts. The genes are TRBV5-1 and TRBJ2-1, with 8 positions matching TRBD2. This CDR3 comprises 15 residues. The J segment lost 7 bases and the V segment lost 0 bases, leaving 6 bases of the junction unmatched. Germline V gene data show CDR1 as SGHRS and CDR2 as YFSETQ. Here the CDR3 reads CASSLVVSGNNEQFF. Written as DNA, the CDR3 is TGCGCCAGCAGCTTGGTGGTTAGCGGGAATAATGAGCAGTTCTTC.

The rearrangement uses TRBV25-1 and TRBJ2-1, with TRBD2 matching 13 bases. In germline, CDR1 is MGHDK, CDR2 SYGVNS. The CDR3 is 16 residues long. Unmatched junction bases numbered 3, after V lost 3 bases and J lost 4 bases. The DNA for the CDR3 is TGTGCCAGCAGTGACGCGACTAGCGGGAGGTACAATGAGCAGTTCTTC. It codes for CASSDATSGRYNEQFF.

This chain uses TRBV27 with TRBJ2-3; 8 positions agree with TRBD2. The length of the CDR3 is 16 residues. J lost 6 bases, V lost 6 bases, and 14 bases had no gene match. Germline V gene sequence: CDR1 MNHEY, CDR2 SMNVEV (reference sequence). This CDR3 reads CASSLDSGSGVDTQYF. The CDR3, as DNA: TGTGCCAGCAGCCTAGACAGCGGGAGCGGGGTGGATACGCAGTATTTT.

The rearrangement joins TRBV10-3 to TRBJ2-7, with 9 bases matching TRBD2. J gave up 5 bases and V 6 bases, and 8 bases lay outside the gene matches. Germline lookup yields CDR1 ENHRY and CDR2 SYGVKD. This CDR3 spans 14 amino acids. CDR3 region: CAISPGTSSDEQYF. The DNA of the CDR3 is TGTGCCATCAGCCCAGGGACTAGCAGCGACGAGCAGTACTTC.

The CDR3 bases are TGTGCCACCAGCTGGGGACAGGGCGATTTCTACGAGCAGTACTTC. This gives the protein CATSWGQGDFYEQYF. V and J are TRBV15 and TRBJ2-7; 9 bases map to TRBD1. V lost 5 bases and J lost 3; bases outside the gene matches: 8. This CDR3 spans 15 amino acids. The germline V gene has CDR1 LNHNV and CDR2 YYDKDF (reference sequence).

The V call is TRBV6-1, the J call TRBJ2-7; TRBD1 matches 9 bases. Germline lookup yields CDR1 MNHNS and CDR2 SASEGT. The CDR3 spans 13 residues. V lost 4 bases to trimming and J lost 9 bases; unmatched junction nucleotides: 7. CDR3 residues: CASSVQGAAGQYF. CDR3 in DNA: TGTGCCAGCAGTGTACAGGGGGCGGCGGGGCAGTACTTC.

J is TRBJ2-3 and V is TRBV11-2; 9 nucleotides agree with TRBD1. The CDR3 length is 15 residues. J gave up 3 bases and V 2 bases, and 3 bases lay outside the gene matches. In germline, CDR1 is SGHAT, CDR2 FQNNGV. CDR3 DNA: TGTGCCAGCAGCTTAATAGACAGGGGGACAGATACGCAGTATTTT. Protein product: CASSLIDRGTDTQYF.

The V call is TRBV27, the J call TRBJ1-5; perhaps TRBD1 as D (5 bases). The CDR3 covers 15 residues. Looked up from germline, CDR1 is MNHEY and CDR2 is SMNVEV (reference sequence). The ends were cut back, 5 bases at V and 0 bases at J, with 11 bases in the middle. This chain's CDR3 is CASSSQGNSNQPQHF. The CDR3 nucleotides are TGTGCCAGCAGTAGCCAGGGCAATAGCAATCAGCCCCAGCATTTT.

V and J are TRBV27 and TRBJ1-1; D may be TRBD1 (5 bases). Germline V gives CDR1 MNHEY, CDR2 SMNVEV (reference sequence). The CDR3 has 13 amino acids. The V end lost 6 bases, the J end lost 5 bases, and 13 bases lay between the germline ends. The CDR3: CASSQGFGTEAFF. CDR3 DNA sequence: TGTGCCAGCAGCCAGGGTTTCGGGACTGAAGCTTTCTTT.

The chain recombines TRBV4-1 with TRBJ1-2; the match to TRBD1 covers 12 bases. The CDR3 is made up of 17 amino acids. Germline-derived CDR1 and CDR2 are MGHRA and YSYEKL. The V gene end was trimmed by 4 bases and the J gene end by 4 bases; junction bases not matched to a gene: 10. The CDR3 DNA reads TGCGCCAGCAGCCCCGGAGAAGGGACAGGGGGCGTCTATGGCTACACCTTC. This codes for CASSPGEGTGGVYGYTF.

This clone appeared many times. This sequence joins TRBV28 and TRBJ2-3; TRBD1 aligns across 8 bases. There are 15 residues in the CDR3. The trim removed 2 bases at V and 4 bases at J, leaving 5 bases unmatched. Looked up from germline, CDR1 is MDHEN and CDR2 is SYDVKM. CDR3 nucleotides: TGTGCCAGCAGTTTACCGACAGGGGAGGCAGATACGCAGTATTTT. This gives the protein CASSLPTGEADTQYF.

CDR3 sequence reads: CASSRAGDATYEQYF. The CDR3 DNA reads as TGTGCCAGCAGCCGGGCAGGGGACGCTACCTACGAGCAGTACTTC. V gene TRBV4-2 combines with J gene TRBJ2-7, with a possible D match to TRBD1 (6 bases). Trimming shortened V by 4 bases and J by 2 bases, and 15 bases separated the two germline ends. Germline loops: CDR1 LGHNA, CDR2 YNFKEQ. The CDR3 contains 15 residues.